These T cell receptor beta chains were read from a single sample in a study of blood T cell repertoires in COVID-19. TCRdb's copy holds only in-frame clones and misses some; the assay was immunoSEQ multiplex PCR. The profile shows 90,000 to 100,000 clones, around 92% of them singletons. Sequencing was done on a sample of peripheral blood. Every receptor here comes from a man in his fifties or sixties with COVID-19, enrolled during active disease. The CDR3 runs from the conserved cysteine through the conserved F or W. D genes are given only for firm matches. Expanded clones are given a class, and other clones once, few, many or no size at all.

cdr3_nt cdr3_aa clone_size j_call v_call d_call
TGTGCCAGCAGTGAAACAGGAACCGGGAACACTGAAGCTTTCTTT CASSETGTGNTEAFF . TRBJ1-1 TRBV2 .
TGTGCAAGTCGCAGACGCCTTGTAGTTGCGGCATTTCCCTACAATGAGCAGTTCTTC CASRRRLVVAAFPYNEQFF once TRBJ2-1 TRBV12-2 .
TGTGCCAGTAGTGGCGCGGGGCCCTTCTATAATTCACCCCTCCACTTT CASSGAGPFYNSPLHF . TRBJ1-6 TRBV19 .
TGCGCCAGCAGCTTGGGACAGAGCTCTGGAAACACCATATATTTT CASSLGQSSGNTIYF . TRBJ1-3 TRBV5-1 .
TGCGCCAGCAGCTTGACAGGAGGGGATTCACCCCTCCACTTT CASSLTGGDSPLHF few TRBJ1-6 TRBV5-1 .
TGTGCCAGCAGACTCGGAGCATTTTATAATTCACCCCTCCACTTT CASRLGAFYNSPLHF once TRBJ1-6 TRBV7-8 .
TGTGCCAGCAGGCCGGGGGTCGAGAGAAACACTGAAGCTTTCTTT CASRPGVERNTEAFF . TRBJ1-1 TRBV9 .
TGTGCCAGCAGTGAGACTAGCGGGGGACTCACAGATACGCAGTATTTT CASSETSGGLTDTQYF . TRBJ2-3 TRBV27 TRBD2
TGTGCCAGCAGCACGCGGGGATCTGGGGCCAACGTCCTGACTTTC CASSTRGSGANVLTF . TRBJ2-6 TRBV7-8 .
TGCGCCAGCACGGTGAGCGGGGGATCCTACAATGAGCAGTTCTTC CASTVSGGSYNEQFF . TRBJ2-1 TRBV5-1 TRBD2
TGTGCCAGCAGTTTATTGGCCGTGACCCAGTACTTC CASSLLAVTQYF . TRBJ2-5 TRBV12-3/TRBV12-4 .
TGTGCCAGCAGCTTAGCGGGGACAGGGTCTAACTATGGCTACACCTTC CASSLAGTGSNYGYTF . TRBJ1-2 TRBV7-8 TRBD1
TGTGCCAGCAGTCCACCCCGGGGGGGGTTAAGAAATCAGCCCCAGCATTTT CASSPPRGGLRNQPQHF . TRBJ1-5 TRBV28 .
TGTGCCAGCAGTTTAAGTGTTGGGTCGGGTGAGCAGTTCTTC CASSLSVGSGEQFF once TRBJ2-1 TRBV28 .
TGCGCCAGCAGCCTAGGACAGGCCCACGAGCAGTACTTC CASSLGQAHEQYF . TRBJ2-7 TRBV5-1 TRBD1